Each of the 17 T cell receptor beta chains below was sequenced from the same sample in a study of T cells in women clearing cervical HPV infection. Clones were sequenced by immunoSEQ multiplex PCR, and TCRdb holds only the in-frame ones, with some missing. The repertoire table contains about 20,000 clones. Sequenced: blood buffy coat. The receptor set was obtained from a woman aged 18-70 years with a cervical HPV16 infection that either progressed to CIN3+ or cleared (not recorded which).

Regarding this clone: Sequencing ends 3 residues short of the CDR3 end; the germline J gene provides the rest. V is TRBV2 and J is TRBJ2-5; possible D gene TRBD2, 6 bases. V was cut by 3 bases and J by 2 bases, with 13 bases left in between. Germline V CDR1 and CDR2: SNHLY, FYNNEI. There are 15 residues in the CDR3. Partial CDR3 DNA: TGTGCCAGCAGTGAGCCGGGACTGTCGCAAGAGACC. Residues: CASSEPGLSQET. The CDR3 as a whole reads CASSEPGLSQETQYF.

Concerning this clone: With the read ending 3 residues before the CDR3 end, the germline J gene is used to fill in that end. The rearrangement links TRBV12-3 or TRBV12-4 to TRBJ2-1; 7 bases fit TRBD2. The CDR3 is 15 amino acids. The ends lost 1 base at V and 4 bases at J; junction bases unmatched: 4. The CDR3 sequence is CASSLDGGGYNEQFF. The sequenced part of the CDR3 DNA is TGTGCCAGCAGTTTAGATGGGGGGGGGTACAATGAG.

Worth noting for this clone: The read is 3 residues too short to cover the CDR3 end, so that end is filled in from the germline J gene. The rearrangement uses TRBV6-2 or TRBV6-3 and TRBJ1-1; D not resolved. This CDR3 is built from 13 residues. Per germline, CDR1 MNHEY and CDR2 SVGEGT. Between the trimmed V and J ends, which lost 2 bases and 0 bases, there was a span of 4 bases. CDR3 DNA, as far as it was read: TGTGCCAGCAGTTACGCGGTGAACACTGAA. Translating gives CASSYAVNTE. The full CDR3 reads CASSYAVNTEAFF.

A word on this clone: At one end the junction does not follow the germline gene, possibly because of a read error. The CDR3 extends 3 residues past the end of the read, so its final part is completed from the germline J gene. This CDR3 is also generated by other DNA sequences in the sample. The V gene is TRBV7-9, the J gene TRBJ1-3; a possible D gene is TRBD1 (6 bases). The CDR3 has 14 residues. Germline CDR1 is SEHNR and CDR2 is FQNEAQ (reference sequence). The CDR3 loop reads CASSTSGAENTIYF. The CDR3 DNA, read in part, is TGTGCCAGCAGCACCTCAGGGGCGGAAAACACG.

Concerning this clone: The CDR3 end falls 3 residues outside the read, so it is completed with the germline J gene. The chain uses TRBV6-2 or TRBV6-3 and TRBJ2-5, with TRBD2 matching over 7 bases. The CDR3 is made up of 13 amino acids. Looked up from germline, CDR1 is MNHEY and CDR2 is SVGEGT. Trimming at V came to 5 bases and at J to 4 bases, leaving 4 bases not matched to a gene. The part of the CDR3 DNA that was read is TGTGCCAGCAGTCATGGGGGGGGAGAGACC. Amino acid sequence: CASSHGGGET. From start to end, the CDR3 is CASSHGGGETQYF.

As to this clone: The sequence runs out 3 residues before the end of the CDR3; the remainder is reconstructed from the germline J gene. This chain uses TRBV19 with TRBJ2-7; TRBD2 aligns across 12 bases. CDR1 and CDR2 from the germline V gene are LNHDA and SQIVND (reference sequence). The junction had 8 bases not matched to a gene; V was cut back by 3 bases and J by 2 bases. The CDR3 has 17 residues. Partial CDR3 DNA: TGTGCCAGTAGTATCTCACTAGCGGGGGGCCCTCCCTACGAG. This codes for CASSISLAGGPPYE. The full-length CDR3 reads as CASSISLAGGPPYEQYF.

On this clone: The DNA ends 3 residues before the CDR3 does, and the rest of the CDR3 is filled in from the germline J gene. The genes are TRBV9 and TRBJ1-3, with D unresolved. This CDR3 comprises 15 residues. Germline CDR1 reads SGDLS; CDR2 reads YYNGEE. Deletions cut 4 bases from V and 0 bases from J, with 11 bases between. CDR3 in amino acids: CASSTSGVSGNTIYF. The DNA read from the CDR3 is TGTGCCAGCAGCACCTCCGGGGTCTCTGGAAACACC.

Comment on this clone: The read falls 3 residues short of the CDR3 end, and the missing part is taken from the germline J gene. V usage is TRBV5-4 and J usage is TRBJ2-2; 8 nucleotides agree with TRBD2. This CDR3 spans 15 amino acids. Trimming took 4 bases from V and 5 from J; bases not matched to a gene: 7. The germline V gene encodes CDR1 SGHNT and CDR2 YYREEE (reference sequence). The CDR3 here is CASSDGGAGTGELFF. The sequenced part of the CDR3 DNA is TGTGCCAGCAGCGACGGGGGGGCCGGTACCGGGGAG.

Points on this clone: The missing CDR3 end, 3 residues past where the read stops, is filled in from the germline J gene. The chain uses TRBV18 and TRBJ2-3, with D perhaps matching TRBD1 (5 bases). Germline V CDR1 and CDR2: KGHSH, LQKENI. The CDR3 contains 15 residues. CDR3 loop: CASSPVRDSNQPQYF. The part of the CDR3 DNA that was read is TGTGCCAGCTCACCGGTCAGGGATAGCAATCAGCCG.

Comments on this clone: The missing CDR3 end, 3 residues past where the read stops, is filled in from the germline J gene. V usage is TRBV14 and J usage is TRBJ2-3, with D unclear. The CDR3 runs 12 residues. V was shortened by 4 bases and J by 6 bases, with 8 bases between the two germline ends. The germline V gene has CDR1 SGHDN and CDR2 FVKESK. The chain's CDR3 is CASSPAVDTQYF. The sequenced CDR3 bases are TGTGCCAGCAGCCCCGCGGTGGATACG.

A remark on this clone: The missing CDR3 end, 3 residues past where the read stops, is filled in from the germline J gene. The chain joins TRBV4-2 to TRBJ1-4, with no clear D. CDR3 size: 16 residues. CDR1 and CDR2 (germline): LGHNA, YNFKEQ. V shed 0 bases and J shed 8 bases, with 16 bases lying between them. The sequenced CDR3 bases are TGTGCCAGCAGCCAAGAAAGGAATAGGGCTCACGAAAAA. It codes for CASSQERNRAHEK. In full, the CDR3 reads CASSQERNRAHEKLFF.

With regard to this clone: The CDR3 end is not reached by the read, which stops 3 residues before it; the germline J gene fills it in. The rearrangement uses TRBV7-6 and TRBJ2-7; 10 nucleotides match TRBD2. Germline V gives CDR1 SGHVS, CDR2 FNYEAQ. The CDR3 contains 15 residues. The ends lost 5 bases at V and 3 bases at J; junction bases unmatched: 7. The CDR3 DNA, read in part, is TGTGCCAGCAGCCCACTAGCGGGGCCGTACTACGAG. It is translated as CASSPLAGPYYE. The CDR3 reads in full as CASSPLAGPYYEQYF.

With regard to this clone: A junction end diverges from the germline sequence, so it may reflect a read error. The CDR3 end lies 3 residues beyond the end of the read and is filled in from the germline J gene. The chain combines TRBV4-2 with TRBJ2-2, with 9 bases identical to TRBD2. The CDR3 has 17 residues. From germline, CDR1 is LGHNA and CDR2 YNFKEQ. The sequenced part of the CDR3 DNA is TGCGCCAGCAGCCAAGAGTATCAGCGGGGGGTTGGCGGGGAG. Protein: CASSQEYQRGVGGE. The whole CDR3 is CASSQEYQRGVGGELFF.

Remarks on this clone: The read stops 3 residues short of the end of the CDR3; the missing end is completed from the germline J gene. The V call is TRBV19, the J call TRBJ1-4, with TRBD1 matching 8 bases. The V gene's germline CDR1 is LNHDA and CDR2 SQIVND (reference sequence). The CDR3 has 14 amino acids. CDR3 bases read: TGTGCCAGCCGATCGACAGGGGTGAATTCACCA. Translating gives CASRSTGVNSP. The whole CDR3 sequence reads CASRSTGVNSPLFF. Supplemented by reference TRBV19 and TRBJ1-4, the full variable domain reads DGGITQSPKYLFRKEGQNVTLSCEQNLNHDAMYWYRQDPGQGLRLIYYSQIVNDFQKGDIAEGYSVSREKKESFPLTVTSAQKNPTAFYLCASRSTGVNSPLFFGSGTQLSVL.

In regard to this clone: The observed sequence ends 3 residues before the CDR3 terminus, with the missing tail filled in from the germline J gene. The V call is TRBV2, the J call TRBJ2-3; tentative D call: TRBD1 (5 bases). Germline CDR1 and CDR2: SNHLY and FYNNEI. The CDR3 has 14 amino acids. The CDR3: CASSADNSNQPQYF. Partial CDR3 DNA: TGTGCCAGCAGTGCGGACAATAGCAATCAGCCG.

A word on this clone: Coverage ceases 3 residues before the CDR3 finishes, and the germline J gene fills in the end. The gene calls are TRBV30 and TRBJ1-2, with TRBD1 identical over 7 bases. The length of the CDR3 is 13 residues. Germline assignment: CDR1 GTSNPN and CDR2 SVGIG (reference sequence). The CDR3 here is CAWSPGQASTYTF. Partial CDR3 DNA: TGTGCCTGGAGTCCCGGACAGGCCAGCACC.

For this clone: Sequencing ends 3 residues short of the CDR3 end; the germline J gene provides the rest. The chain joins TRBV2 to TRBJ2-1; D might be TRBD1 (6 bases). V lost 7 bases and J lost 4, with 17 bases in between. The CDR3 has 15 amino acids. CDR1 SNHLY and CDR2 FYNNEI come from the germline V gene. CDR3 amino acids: CASTKHRDGYNEQFF. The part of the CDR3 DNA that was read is TGTGCCAGCACCAAACACAGGGACGGGTACAATGAG.